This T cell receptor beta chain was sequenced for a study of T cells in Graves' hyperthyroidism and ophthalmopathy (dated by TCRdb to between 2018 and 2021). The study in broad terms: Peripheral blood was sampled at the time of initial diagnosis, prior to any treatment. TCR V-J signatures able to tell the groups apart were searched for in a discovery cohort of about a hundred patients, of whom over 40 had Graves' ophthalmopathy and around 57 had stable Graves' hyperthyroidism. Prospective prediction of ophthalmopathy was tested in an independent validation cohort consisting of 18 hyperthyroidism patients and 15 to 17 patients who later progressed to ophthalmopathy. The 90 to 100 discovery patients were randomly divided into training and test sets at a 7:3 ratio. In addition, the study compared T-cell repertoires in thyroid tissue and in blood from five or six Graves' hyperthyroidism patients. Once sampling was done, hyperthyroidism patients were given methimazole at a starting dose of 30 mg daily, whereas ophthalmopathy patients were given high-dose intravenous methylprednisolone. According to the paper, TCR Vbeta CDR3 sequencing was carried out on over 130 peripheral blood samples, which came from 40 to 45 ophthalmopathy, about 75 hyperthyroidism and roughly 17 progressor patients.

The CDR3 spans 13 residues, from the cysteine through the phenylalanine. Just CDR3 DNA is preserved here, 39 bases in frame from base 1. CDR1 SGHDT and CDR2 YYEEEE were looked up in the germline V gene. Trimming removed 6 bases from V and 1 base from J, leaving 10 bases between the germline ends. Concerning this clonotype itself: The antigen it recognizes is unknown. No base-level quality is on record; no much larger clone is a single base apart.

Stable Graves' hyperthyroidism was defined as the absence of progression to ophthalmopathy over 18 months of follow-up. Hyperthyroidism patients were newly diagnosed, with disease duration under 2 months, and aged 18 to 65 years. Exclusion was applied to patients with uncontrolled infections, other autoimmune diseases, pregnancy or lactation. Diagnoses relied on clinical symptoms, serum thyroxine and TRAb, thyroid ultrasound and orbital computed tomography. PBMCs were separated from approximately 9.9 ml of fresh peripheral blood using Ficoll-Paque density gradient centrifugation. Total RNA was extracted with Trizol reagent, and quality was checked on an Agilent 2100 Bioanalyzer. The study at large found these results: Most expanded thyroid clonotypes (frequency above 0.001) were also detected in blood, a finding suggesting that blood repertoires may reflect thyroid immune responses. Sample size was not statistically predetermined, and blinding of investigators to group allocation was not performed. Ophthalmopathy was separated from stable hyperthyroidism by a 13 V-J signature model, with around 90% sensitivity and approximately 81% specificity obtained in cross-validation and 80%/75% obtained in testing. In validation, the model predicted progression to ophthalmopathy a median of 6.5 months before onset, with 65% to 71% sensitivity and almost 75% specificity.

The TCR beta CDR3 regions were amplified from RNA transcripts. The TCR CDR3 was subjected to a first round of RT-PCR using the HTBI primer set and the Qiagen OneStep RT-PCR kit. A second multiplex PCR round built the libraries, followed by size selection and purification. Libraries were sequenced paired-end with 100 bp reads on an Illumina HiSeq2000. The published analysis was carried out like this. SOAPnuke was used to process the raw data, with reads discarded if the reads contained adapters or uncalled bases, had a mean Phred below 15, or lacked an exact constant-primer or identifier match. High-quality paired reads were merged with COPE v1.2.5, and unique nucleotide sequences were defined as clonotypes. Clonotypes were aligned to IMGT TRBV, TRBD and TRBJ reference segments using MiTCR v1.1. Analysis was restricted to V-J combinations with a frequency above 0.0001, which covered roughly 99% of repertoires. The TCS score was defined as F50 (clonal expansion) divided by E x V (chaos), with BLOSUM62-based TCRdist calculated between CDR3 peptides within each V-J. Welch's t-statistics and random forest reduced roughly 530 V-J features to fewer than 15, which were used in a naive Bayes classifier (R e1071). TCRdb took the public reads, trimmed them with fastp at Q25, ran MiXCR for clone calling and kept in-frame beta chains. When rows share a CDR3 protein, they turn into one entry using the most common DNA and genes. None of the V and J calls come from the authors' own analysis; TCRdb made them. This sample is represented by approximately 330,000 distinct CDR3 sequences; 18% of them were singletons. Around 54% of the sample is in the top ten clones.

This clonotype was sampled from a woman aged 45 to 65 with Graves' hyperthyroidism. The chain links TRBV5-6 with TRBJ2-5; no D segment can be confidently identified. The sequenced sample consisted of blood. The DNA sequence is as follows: TGTGCCAGCACTTTTGGTAGCCAAGAGACCCAGTACTTC. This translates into CASTFGSQETQYF.